This T cell receptor (beta chain) was obtained from a study of Ad26.COV2.S vaccination and SARS-CoV-2 variants. In the study overall: The authors gave Ad26.COV2.S intramuscularly, either once or twice 56 days apart.

TCRdb's table, derived via immunoSEQ multiplex PCR, lists solely in-frame clones and lacks some. The sample contains about 390,000 clones, approximately 86% of which appear only once. Details on this clone: Its antigen remains unidentified.

Noted treatment: some 20 received Ad26.COV2.S at low or high dose, single or two shots; 5 received placebo; per-sample allocation not given. Samples were taken on day 63 after the first vaccine or placebo injection. The V end was cut by 0 bases, the J end by 5 bases, with 8 bases between. Germline loops: CDR1 MNHEY, CDR2 SMNVEV (reference sequence). The CDR3 runs to 15 residues. General study points: Comparable non-spike TCR breadth was observed in vaccine and placebo recipients.

The chain combines TRBV27 with TRBJ1-6; no definite D call. This specimen was peripheral blood, taken in a trial of Ad26.COV2.S vaccine versus placebo. This receptor was identified in a person aged 18-60 years who received the Ad26.COV2.S COVID-19 vaccine or a placebo. CDR3 region: CASSLSAGHNSPLHF. CDR3 sequence (DNA): TGTGCCAGCAGTTTATCCGCAGGCCATAATTCACCCCTCCACTTT.